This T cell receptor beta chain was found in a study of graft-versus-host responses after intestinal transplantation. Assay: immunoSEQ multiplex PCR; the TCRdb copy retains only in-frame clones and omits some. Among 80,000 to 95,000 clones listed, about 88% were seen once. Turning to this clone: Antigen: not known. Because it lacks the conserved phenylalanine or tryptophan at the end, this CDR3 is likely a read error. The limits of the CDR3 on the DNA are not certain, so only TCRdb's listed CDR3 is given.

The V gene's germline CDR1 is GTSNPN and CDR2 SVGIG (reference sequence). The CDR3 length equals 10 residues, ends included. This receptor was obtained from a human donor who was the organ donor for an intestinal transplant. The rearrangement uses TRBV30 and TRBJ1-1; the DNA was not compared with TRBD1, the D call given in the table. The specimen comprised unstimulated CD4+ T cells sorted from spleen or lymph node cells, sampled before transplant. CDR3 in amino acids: CAWSNPGRGL.